The entry below describes one T cell receptor beta chain. Germline values: CDR1 LGHDT, CDR2 YNNKEL (reference sequence). The CDR3 loop spans 15 amino acids. Trimming left V 5 bases short and J 0 bases short, with 13 bases between. The sample comes from a study of blood T cell repertoires in COVID-19. Clones were read by immunoSEQ multiplex PCR, and TCRdb kept only the in-frame ones, dropping some. The sample shows a few hundred thousand clones, less than 85% of them seen only once. V gene TRBV3-1 (or the pseudogene TRBV3-2) combines with J gene TRBJ1-1, with D maybe TRBD1 (5 bases). The sequence derives from a woman aged 18-30 years with acute or convalescent COVID-19. The sequenced material came from peripheral blood. CDR3 residues: CASSLRQPMNTEAFF. The CDR3 DNA reads as TGTGCCAGCAGCTTACGACAGCCTATGAACACTGAAGCTTTCTTT.